This entry is about one TCR beta chain. The entry originates in a study of shared T cell receptors in the human thymus. V lost 6 bases, J lost 1 base, and 3 bases lay in between. There are 11 residues in the CDR3. Germline-derived CDR1 and CDR2 are MNHEY and SMNVEV (reference sequence). The data were produced by immunoSEQ multiplex PCR, yet TCRdb's version contains in-frame clones alone and is incomplete. Of 600,000 or so clones in the sample, around 87% are singletons; the top ten hold more than 0.009%. Another study also made use of these data, one on human thymus T cells. That work adds: It was healthy Finnish infants having corrective surgery for congenital heart defects who were the donors. Repertoires sampled from thymus and blood appeared biased in V and J gene usage.

This sequence was found in a boy less than two years old with a congenital heart defect. The V and J genes are TRBV27 and TRBJ1-1; no clear D gene. The specimen sequenced was thymocytes. In DNA, the CDR3 is TGTGCCAGCAGCGGGAACACTGAAGCTTTCTTT. Amino acids: CASSGNTEAFF.